The T cell receptor beta chain under discussion was sequenced for a study of cytomegalovirus exposure and HLA in healthy donors. Germline loops: CDR1 SGHRS, CDR2 YFSETQ. The CDR3 covers 14 residues. The germline V and J ends were trimmed by 0 bases and 5 bases, with 8 bases remaining between them. The count of this clone is one. Other DNA variants within this sample encode the same CDR3. Both 60 Vbeta primers and 13 Jbeta primers went into the PCR. Sequenced by immunoSEQ multiplex PCR; TCRdb stores in-frame clones only, minus some. The table has about 100,000 clones, about 76% seen once. This clonotype originated in a man aged 40-55 years in good health and CMV-seropositive. The specimen was PBMCs. This chain links TRBV5-1 with TRBJ2-2, with D tentatively TRBD2 (5 bases). The CDR3 nucleotides read TGCGCCAGCAGCTTGGACCGGGAAACCGGGGAGCTGTTTTTT. Its translation: CASSLDRETGELFF.